These 29 T cell receptor beta chains were sequenced from one sample in a study of blood T cells in healthy people across ages. Using a J-beta primer mix together with a sample-barcoded 5' primer, a second PCR was run for about 7 to 12 cycles. TCRdb ran MiXCR on the 5' RACE reads and lists one entry per CDR3 protein. The data contain approximately 680,000 distinct CDR3 sequences, about 34% of them singletons. The sequenced sample consisted of blood. Source of these receptors: a woman older than 75 in good health.

CDR3 DNA sequence: TGCAGTGTCGCGACACGTAATAGCAATCAGCCCCAGCATTTT. Its protein is CSVATRNSNQPQHF. The chain recombines TRBV20-1 with TRBJ1-5; the D is unclear. Deletions cut 7 bases from V and 0 bases from J, with 13 bases between. Per the germline V gene, CDR1 is DFQATT and CDR2 is SNEGSKA (reference sequence). The CDR3 loop spans 14 amino acids.

Only a few counts were recorded for this clonotype. V gene TRBV16 combines with J gene TRBJ1-5, with D perhaps matching TRBD1 (6 bases). Per germline, CDR1 KGHSY and CDR2 FQNENV. The length of the CDR3 is 15 residues. Trimming pared 1 base from V and 4 bases from J, leaving 11 bases between. DNA of the CDR3: TGTGCCAGCAGCCAATTCGGCAGGGGTAATCAGCCCCAGCATTTT. This sequence encodes CASSQFGRGNQPQHF.

This clonotype was observed a single time. This could be a read error, since a much larger clone is one nucleotide away. V usage is TRBV19 and J usage is TRBJ2-1, with 8 bases lining up with TRBD1. Judging by the DNA end, TRBJ2-7 fits better; the J call may be wrong. Germline CDR1 reads LNHDA; CDR2 reads SQIVND (reference sequence). The CDR3 runs 13 residues. CDR3 nucleotide sequence: TGTGCCAGTAGTAGTCACAGGGGGTATGAGCAGTACTTC. It specifies CASSSHRGYEQYF.

CDR3 amino acids: CASNRDRGRQGYTF. CDR3 sequence (DNA): TGCGCCAGCAACCGGGACAGGGGGCGTCAAGGCTACACCTTC. The chain employs TRBV5-1 and TRBJ1-2; TRBD1 agrees at 12 bases. This CDR3 comprises 14 residues. V shed 6 bases, J shed 8 bases, and the junction held 8 bases outside the gene matches. Germline V gene sequence: CDR1 SGHRS, CDR2 YFSETQ.

This clonotype was counted at least ten times. This chain connects TRBV29-1 to TRBJ2-5; D tentatively reads TRBD1 or TRBD2 (6 bases each). The V end lost 4 bases, the J end lost 5 bases, and 14 bases lay between the germline ends. Germline V CDR1 and CDR2: SQVTM, ANQGSEA. The CDR3 covers 13 residues. CDR3: CSVVAGAGETQYF. For the CDR3, the DNA is TGCAGCGTTGTAGCAGGGGCGGGGGAGACCCAGTACTTC.

This clonotype has ten or more counts. The genes are TRBV28 and TRBJ2-7; no definite D call. The germline V gene encodes CDR1 MDHEN and CDR2 SYDVKM. The V and J ends lost 3 bases and 0 bases respectively, with 6 bases between them. The CDR3 has 13 residues. The chain's CDR3 is CASSFPHSYEQYF. The CDR3 DNA sequence: TGTGCCAGCAGTTTCCCCCACTCCTACGAGCAGTACTTC.

In this sample, this clonotype turned up a few times. DNA of the CDR3: TGCCAAGTAGCGGGGGCGAACACCGGGGAGCTGTTTTTT. The encoded protein is CQVAGANTGELFF. The chain has TRBV20-1 and TRBJ2-2; TRBD2 agrees at 9 bases. The CDR3 loop spans 13 amino acids. Germline CDR1 DFQATT, CDR2 SNEGSKA (reference sequence).

This clonotype occurred a few times. The chain has TRBV6-6 and TRBJ1-5, with 8 bases aligning to TRBD1. Per germline, CDR1 MNHNY and CDR2 SVGAGI (reference sequence). Trimming cost V 5 bases and J 10 bases; bases outside gene matches: 7. This CDR3 is 13 amino acids long. The chain's CDR3 is CASSLTDRGPQHF. The CDR3 DNA is TGTGCCAGCAGTCTAACCGACAGGGGACCCCAGCATTTT.

The V call is TRBV5-1, the J call TRBJ2-2, with 12 bases lining up with TRBD1. CDR3 size: 18 residues. Per the germline V gene, CDR1 is SGHRS and CDR2 is YFSETQ. Germline trimming cut 4 bases from V and 6 bases from J; bases unmatched to any gene: 13. The CDR3, as DNA: TGCGCCAGCAGCCACCCGGGACAGGGGGCGTTTATCGCCGGGGAGCTGTTTTTT. Translating gives CASSHPGQGAFIAGELFF.

This clonotype has more than one count but fewer than ten. The genes are TRBV7-9 and TRBJ1-6; 7 nucleotides agree with TRBD1. Per the germline V gene, CDR1 is SEHNR and CDR2 is FQNEAQ (reference sequence). J was trimmed by 3 bases and V by 8 bases; bases with no gene match: 10. The length of the CDR3 is 16 residues. CDR3: CASGPGTADYNSPLHF. The DNA of the CDR3 is TGTGCCAGCGGCCCGGGGACAGCAGACTATAATTCACCCCTCCACTTT.

This sequence joins TRBV20-1 and TRBJ1-2; D remains ambiguous. The germline gives CDR1 DFQATT, CDR2 SNEGSKA (reference sequence). Trimming shortened V by 6 bases and J by 8 bases, and 16 bases separated the two germline ends. This CDR3 is 12 amino acids long. The CDR3 loop is CSAPWSVSGYTF. CDR3 coding DNA: TGCAGTGCCCCTTGGTCGGTCAGCGGCTACACCTTC.

There are a few counts of this clonotype. The rearrangement joins TRBV7-6 to TRBJ1-6; D uncertain. This CDR3 has 18 amino acids. CDR1 is SGHVS, CDR2 FNYEAQ, per germline. Trimming removed 2 bases at V and 0 bases at J, with 14 bases between. CDR3 bases: TGTGCCAGCAGCTTAAGTGTTTGGGGAAGCTCCTATAATTCACCCCTCCACTTT. Encoded protein: CASSLSVWGSSYNSPLHF.

The sample holds a few counts of this clonotype. The chain links TRBV30 to TRBJ1-1, with 8 bases identical to TRBD1. CDR3 length: 14 amino acids. V shed 3 bases, J shed 4 bases, and the junction held 7 bases outside the gene matches. CDR1 and CDR2 from the germline V gene are GTSNPN and SVGIG (reference sequence). In DNA form, the CDR3 reads TGTGCCTGGAGCTTCAGGGGGCGCATCACTGAAGCTTTCTTT. Translated: CAWSFRGRITEAFF.

This clonotype was recorded once. The genes are TRBV4-1 and TRBJ2-4, with a weak D call TRBD1 (6 bases). The DNA end is a closer match to TRBJ2-7, so the J assignment may be wrong. CDR1 is MGHRA, CDR2 YSYEKL, per germline. There are 14 residues in the CDR3. CDR3 nucleotide sequence: TGCGCCAGCAGCCGACCAGGGGTCCACTACGAGCAGTACTTC. Protein sequence: CASSRPGVHYEQYF.

As to this clonotype: A read error is possible here, since a much larger clone lies one base away. The chain employs TRBV20-1 and TRBJ2-5; possibly TRBD1 for D (7 bases). Between the trimmed V and J ends, which lost 6 bases and 11 bases, there was a span of 22 bases. The CDR3 consists of 13 residues. The germline gives CDR1 DFQATT, CDR2 SNEGSKA (reference sequence). The CDR3 loop reads CSAQGGEYNEQYF. The DNA for the CDR3 is TGCAGTGCCCAGGGGGGCGAATACAATGAGCAGTACTTC.

In its sample, this clonotype was seen once. A much larger clone is a single base away; this may be a read error. The chain couples TRBV4-3 to TRBJ1-2; TRBD1 is a possible D gene (5 bases). Germline loops: CDR1 LGHNA, CDR2 YSLEER. This CDR3 region has 15 residues. Trimming left V 4 bases short and J 5 bases short, with 17 bases between. CDR3 protein: CASSRGHGQGYGYTF. Here the CDR3 DNA reads TGCGCCAGCAGCCGAGGCCATGGTCAGGGATATGGCTACACCTTC.

This chain connects TRBV7-2 to TRBJ2-3, with 11 bases matching TRBD2. CDR1 is SGHTA and CDR2 is FQGNSA in the germline V gene. The CDR3 has 16 amino acids. V gave up 5 bases and J gave up 0 bases; unmatched junction bases: 4. This CDR3 is CASSDRLAGSTDTQYF. CDR3 sequence (DNA): TGTGCCAGCAGCGACAGACTAGCGGGGAGCACAGATACGCAGTATTTT.

This clonotype was detected ten times or more. The chain recombines TRBV13 with TRBJ1-5; 10 bases fit TRBD1. This CDR3 is built from 17 residues. The germline V gene encodes CDR1 PRHDT and CDR2 FYEKMQ (reference sequence). J lost 1 base, V lost 6 bases, and 9 bases had no gene match. CDR3 sequence: CASRYGQGGCSNQPQHF. In DNA form, the CDR3 reads TGTGCCAGCAGATATGGACAGGGGGGTTGCAGCAATCAGCCCCAGCATTTT. The complete variable domain, with remaining parts taken from reference TRBV13 and TRBJ1-5, reads AAGVIQSPRHLIKEKRETATLKCYPIPRHDTVYWYQQGPGQDPQFLISFYEKMQSDKGSIPDRFSAQQFSDYHSELNMSSLELGDSALYFCASRYGQGGCSNQPQHFGDGTRLSIL.

This clonotype was recorded a few times. The chain carries TRBV24-1 and TRBJ2-3; D remains unclear. Germline V gene sequence: CDR1 KGHDR, CDR2 SFDVKD. V shed 4 bases and J shed 2 bases, with 12 bases lying between them. The CDR3 loop spans 15 amino acids. CDR3 DNA: TGTGCCACCAGTGACCCGAACGCCAACACAGATACGCAGTATTTT. It yields the protein CATSDPNANTDTQYF.

This clonotype was recorded a few times. The junction departs from the called germline gene at one end, perhaps through a read error. The chain has TRBV20-1 and TRBJ1-1; D may be TRBD1 (5 bases). The germline V gene has CDR1 DFQATT and CDR2 SNEGSKA (reference sequence). The CDR3 spans 16 residues. This chain's CDR3 is CSARDDSYSFNTEAFF. CDR3 sequence (DNA): TGCAGTGCAAGAGACGACAGTTACTCATTCAACACTGAAGCTTTCTTT.

Ten or more counts support this clonotype. The chain is built from TRBV20-1 and TRBJ2-3, with D perhaps being TRBD1 or TRBD2 (7 bases each). The CDR3 sequence is 17 residues long. CDR1 and CDR2 (germline): DFQATT, SNEGSKA (reference sequence). Trimming took 0 bases from V and 5 from J, leaving 21 bases between them. The CDR3 DNA reads TGCAGTGCTAGAGATCCGGGACAGCCAGGGGGGGGAGATACGCAGTATTTT. Translated: CSARDPGQPGGGDTQYF.

This clonotype came up a few times. The chain links TRBV3-1 to TRBJ2-1; TRBD2 might be the D (6 bases). CDR1 and CDR2 (germline): LGHDT, YNNKEL (reference sequence). The CDR3 spans 14 residues. The V end lost 1 base, the J end lost 8 bases, and 12 bases lay between the germline ends. This CDR3 reads CASSQGGWGDEQFF. For the CDR3, the DNA is TGTGCCAGCAGCCAAGGGGGTTGGGGGGATGAGCAGTTCTTC.

This clonotype came up a few times. A junction boundary mismatches the germline segment, possibly from a read error. The chain carries TRBV28 and TRBJ1-4, with D perhaps matching TRBD1 (6 bases). This CDR3 region has 15 residues. The germline V gene encodes CDR1 MDHEN and CDR2 SYDVKM. As DNA, the CDR3 is TGTGCCAGCAGTTTGGCGGGGGCTACTAATGGAAAACTGTTTTTT. It translates to CASSLAGATNGKLFF. Full variable domain (missing parts from reference TRBV28 and TRBJ1-4): DVKVTQSSRYLVKRTGEKVFLECVQDMDHENMFWYRQDPGLGLRLIYFSYDVKMKEKGDIPEGYSVSREKKERFSLILESASTNQTSMYLCASSLAGATNGKLFFGSGTQLSVL.

Note on this clonotype: It may be a read error: a sequence one base away is much more abundant. The J gene is TRBJ2-5, the V gene TRBV28; D gene unclear. Deletions cut 7 bases from V and 1 base from J, with 7 bases between. The CDR3 runs 12 residues. The germline V gene has CDR1 MDHEN and CDR2 SYDVKM. CDR3: CASNGPQETQYF. Written as DNA, the CDR3 is TGTGCCAGCAATGGGCCCCAAGAGACCCAGTACTTC.

This clonotype was picked up many times. The V and J genes are TRBV7-6 and TRBJ2-5; the match to TRBD2 covers 8 bases. Germline V lookup: CDR1 SGHVS, CDR2 FNYEAQ. The length of the CDR3 is 14 residues. With 7 bases clipped from V and 4 bases from J, the junction kept 8 bases outside the gene matches. In nucleotides, the CDR3 is TGTGCCAGCACCTCGGGGGGGATAGGAGAGACCCAGTACTTC. This gives the protein CASTSGGIGETQYF.

There are a few counts of this clonotype. The chain carries TRBV5-6 and TRBJ2-2; the D call may be TRBD1 or TRBD2 (5 bases each). This CDR3 comprises 13 residues. Germline loops: CDR1 SGHDT, CDR2 YYEEEE. Trimming took 4 bases from V and 6 from J, leaving 10 bases between them. The CDR3 DNA sequence: TGTGCCAGCAGCCTGGTGGGGGCCGGGGAGCTGTTTTTT. Translating gives CASSLVGAGELFF.

This clonotype has at least ten counts. The chain links TRBV6-5 to TRBJ1-6; D ambiguous. CDR3 length equals 14 residues. Germline V gene data show CDR1 as MNHEY and CDR2 as SVGAGI. Trimming removed 6 bases from V and 10 bases from J, with 16 bases in between. The CDR3 loop is CASSLAEGRSPLHF. DNA for the CDR3: TGTGCCAGCAGCCTGGCGGAAGGGAGGTCACCCCTCCACTTT.

This clonotype was counted at least ten times. The CDR3 bases are TGTGCCAGCAGCCAAGTGGTAGCGGGGAGAGAGACCCAGTACTTC. This gives the protein CASSQVVAGRETQYF. The chain employs TRBV4-2 and TRBJ2-5; 8 bases match TRBD2. Germline V CDR1 and CDR2: LGHNA, YNFKEQ. Trimming took 1 base from V and 4 from J; bases not matched to a gene: 5. The CDR3 is made up of 15 amino acids.

CDR3 residues: CATLRDSYEQYF. As DNA, the CDR3 is TGTGCCACCCTCCGGGACAGCTACGAGCAGTACTTC. V and J are TRBV6-5 and TRBJ2-7; 7 nucleotides match TRBD1. V was pared by 10 bases and J by 3 bases, with 6 bases of the junction left unmatched. Per the germline V gene, CDR1 is MNHEY and CDR2 is SVGAGI. The CDR3 contains 12 residues.